This TCR beta chain comes out of a study of beta chain features in type 1 diabetes. Study observations and caveats: Across all four CD4+ subsets, people with type 1 diabetes showed modestly shorter TCRB CDR3s.

Expressed TCRB transcripts were sequenced, since all the RNA that had been isolated was reverse transcribed. The repertoire was sequenced with immunoSEQ multiplex PCR; TCRdb's copy has only in-frame clones and lacks some. The repertoire holds around 710,000 clones, with under 15% as singletons. On this clone: The antigen is undetermined.

V gave up 5 bases and J gave up 7 bases, with 17 bases separating them. This CDR3 has 13 amino acids. Germline CDR1 is SQVTM and CDR2 is ANQGSEA. The clonotype originates from a man between 25 and 39 years old with type 1 diabetes. This chain links TRBV29-1 with TRBJ1-2, with TRBD1 as a possible D gene (5 bases). Sequences were obtained from naive CD4+ T cells from blood. The CDR3 region is CSVWDPLASGYTF. Here the CDR3 DNA reads TGCAGCGTTTGGGACCCACTGGCCTCTGGCTACACCTTC.